This T cell receptor beta chain was identified during a study of cytomegalovirus exposure and HLA in healthy donors. PCR primers comprised 60 Vbeta and 13 Jbeta primers. Sequencing used immunoSEQ multiplex PCR; TCRdb keeps in-frame clones, though not all of them. The table lists nearly 110,000 clones, more than 60% of them singletons. Findings and caveats of the study: After further analysis at a later stage, 16,951 TCR beta sequences were associated with HLA alleles at 0.05 false discovery rate.

A word on this clone: Its target is not known.

The TCR originated in a man aged 40-49 years in good health and CMV-seronegative. Sequenced: PBMCs.

CDR3 DNA: TGTGCCAGCAGTTACGGGAGGAACACTGAAGCTTTCTTT. Its protein is CASSYGRNTEAFF. The chain has TRBV6-5 and TRBJ1-1; D call uncertain. Trimming took off 2 bases at V and 1 base at J, with 5 bases between the two ends. The V gene's germline CDR1 is MNHEY and CDR2 SVGAGI. The length of the CDR3 is 13 residues.